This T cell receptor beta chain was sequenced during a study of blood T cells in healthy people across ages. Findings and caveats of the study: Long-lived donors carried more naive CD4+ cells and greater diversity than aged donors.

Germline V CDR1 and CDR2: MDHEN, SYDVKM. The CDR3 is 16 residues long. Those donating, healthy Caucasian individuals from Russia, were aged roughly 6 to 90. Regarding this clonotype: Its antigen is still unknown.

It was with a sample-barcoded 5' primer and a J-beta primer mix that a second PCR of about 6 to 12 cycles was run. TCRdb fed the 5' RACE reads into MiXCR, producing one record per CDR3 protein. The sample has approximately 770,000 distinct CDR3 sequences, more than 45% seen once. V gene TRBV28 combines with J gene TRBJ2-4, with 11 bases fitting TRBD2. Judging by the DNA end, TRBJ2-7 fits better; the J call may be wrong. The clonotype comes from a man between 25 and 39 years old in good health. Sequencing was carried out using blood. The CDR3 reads CASTFWGTSGTYEQYF. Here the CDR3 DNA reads TGTGCCAGCACCTTCTGGGGGACTAGCGGAACCTACGAGCAGTACTTC.